One sample yielded the 5 T cell receptor beta chains listed below, sequenced in a study of shared clonotypes between healthy human individuals. Profiled with immunoSEQ multiplex PCR; TCRdb holds only in-frame clones, not every one. The sample holds approximately 510,000 clones, roughly 78% seen once. The sequenced sample was PBMCs. The receptor source for this set is a woman aged 40-49 years in good health. Some clones in this sample may be carry-over from other donors' samples.

The rearrangement joins TRBV28 to TRBJ2-3; D unclear. This CDR3 is 11 amino acids long. V lost 2 bases and J 8 bases, leaving 5 bases between the germline ends. Germline loops: CDR1 MDHEN, CDR2 SYDVKM. CDR3: CASSLHGTQYF. As DNA, the CDR3 is TGTGCCAGCAGTTTACATGGTACGCAGTATTTT.

The chain couples TRBV7-8 to TRBJ2-7, with TRBD2 as a possible D gene (6 bases). V lost 2 bases and J 2 bases, leaving 13 bases between the germline ends. CDR1 SGHVS and CDR2 FQNEAQ come from the germline V gene. The CDR3 length is 15 residues. CDR3 sequence reads: CASSLYRGGTYEQYF. CDR3 nucleotides: TGTGCCAGCAGCTTATACCGTGGGGGGACCTACGAGCAGTACTTC.

The table lists this clone with a count of one. The chain recombines TRBV27 with TRBJ2-1; 9 positions match TRBD2. From germline, CDR1 is MNHEY and CDR2 SMNVEV (reference sequence). This CDR3 has 15 amino acids. The V gene end was trimmed by 5 bases and the J gene end by 5 bases; junction bases not matched to a gene: 7. In DNA, the CDR3 is TGTGCCAGCAGTCCCGGGCTAGCGGGGAACAATGAGCAGTTCTTC. Its protein is CASSPGLAGNNEQFF.

The V and J genes are TRBV19 and TRBJ2-5; possibly TRBD1 for D (5 bases). V was trimmed by 5 bases and J by 1 base, leaving 11 bases between them. The CDR3 is 14 residues long. Germline CDR1 and CDR2: LNHDA and SQIVND (reference sequence). This CDR3 reads CASSYRGFQETQYF. CDR3 DNA: TGTGCCAGTAGTTATAGGGGATTCCAAGAGACCCAGTACTTC.

The rearrangement uses TRBV28 and TRBJ2-6; D may be TRBD1 (5 bases). V was shortened by 9 bases and J by 0 bases, with 18 bases between the two germline ends. This CDR3 contains 17 residues. Germline V CDR1 and CDR2: MDHEN, SYDVKM. The CDR3 nucleotides read TGTGCCAGTCTGTGGGGCGTCACTGCCTCTGGGGCCAACGTCCTGACTTTC. It codes for CASLWGVTASGANVLTF.